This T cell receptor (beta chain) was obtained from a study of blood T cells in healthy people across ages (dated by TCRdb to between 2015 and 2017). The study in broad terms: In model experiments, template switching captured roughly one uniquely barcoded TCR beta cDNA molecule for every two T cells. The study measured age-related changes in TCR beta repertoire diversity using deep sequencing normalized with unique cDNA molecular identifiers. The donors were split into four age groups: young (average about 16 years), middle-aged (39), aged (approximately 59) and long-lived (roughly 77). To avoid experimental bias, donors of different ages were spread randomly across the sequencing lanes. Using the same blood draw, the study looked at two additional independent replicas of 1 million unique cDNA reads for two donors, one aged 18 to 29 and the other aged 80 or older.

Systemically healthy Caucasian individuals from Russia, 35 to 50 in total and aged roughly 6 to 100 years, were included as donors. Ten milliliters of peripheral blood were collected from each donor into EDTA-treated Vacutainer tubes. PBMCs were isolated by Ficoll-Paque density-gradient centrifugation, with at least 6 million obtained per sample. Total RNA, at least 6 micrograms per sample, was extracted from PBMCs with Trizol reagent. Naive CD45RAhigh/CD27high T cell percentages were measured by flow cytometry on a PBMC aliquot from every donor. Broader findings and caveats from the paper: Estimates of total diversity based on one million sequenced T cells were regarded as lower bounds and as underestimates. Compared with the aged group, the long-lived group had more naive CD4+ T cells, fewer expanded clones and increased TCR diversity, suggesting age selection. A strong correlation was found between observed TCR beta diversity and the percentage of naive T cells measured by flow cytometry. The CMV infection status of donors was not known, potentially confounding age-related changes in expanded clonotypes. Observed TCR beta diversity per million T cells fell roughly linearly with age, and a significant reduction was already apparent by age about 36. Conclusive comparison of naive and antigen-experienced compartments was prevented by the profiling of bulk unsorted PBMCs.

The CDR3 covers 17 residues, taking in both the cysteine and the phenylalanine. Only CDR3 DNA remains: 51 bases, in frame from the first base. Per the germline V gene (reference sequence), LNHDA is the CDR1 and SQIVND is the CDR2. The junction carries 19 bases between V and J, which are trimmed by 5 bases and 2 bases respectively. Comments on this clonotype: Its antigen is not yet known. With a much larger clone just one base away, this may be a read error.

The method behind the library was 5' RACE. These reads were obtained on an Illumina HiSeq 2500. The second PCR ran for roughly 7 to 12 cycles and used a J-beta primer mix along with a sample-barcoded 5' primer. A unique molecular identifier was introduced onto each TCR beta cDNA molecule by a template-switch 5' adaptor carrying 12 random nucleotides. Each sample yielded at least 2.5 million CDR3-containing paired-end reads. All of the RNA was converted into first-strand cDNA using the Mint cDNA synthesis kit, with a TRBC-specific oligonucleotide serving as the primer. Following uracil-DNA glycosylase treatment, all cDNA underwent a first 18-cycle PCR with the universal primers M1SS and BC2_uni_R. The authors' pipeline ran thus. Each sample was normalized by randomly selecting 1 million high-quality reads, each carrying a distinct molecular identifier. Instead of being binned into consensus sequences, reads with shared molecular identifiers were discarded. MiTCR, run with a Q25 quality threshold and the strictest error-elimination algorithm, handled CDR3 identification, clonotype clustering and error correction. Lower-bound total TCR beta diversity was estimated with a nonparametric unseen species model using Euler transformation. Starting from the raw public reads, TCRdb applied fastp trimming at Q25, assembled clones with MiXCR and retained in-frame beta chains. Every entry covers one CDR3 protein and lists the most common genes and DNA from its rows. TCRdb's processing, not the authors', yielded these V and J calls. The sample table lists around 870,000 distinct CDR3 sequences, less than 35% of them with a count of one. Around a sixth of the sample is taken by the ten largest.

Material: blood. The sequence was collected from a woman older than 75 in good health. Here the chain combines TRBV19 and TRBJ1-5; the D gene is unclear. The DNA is TGTGCCAGTAGTTCAAGGCAGTCGGGTGGAGGCAATCAGCCCCAGCATTTT. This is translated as CASSSRQSGGGNQPQHF. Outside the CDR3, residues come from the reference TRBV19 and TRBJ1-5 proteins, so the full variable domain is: DGGITQSPKYLFRKEGQNVTLSCEQNLNHDAMYWYRQDPGQGLRLIYYSQIVNDFQKGDIAEGYSVSREKKESFPLTVTSAQKNPTAFYLCASSSRQSGGGNQPQHFGDGTRLSIL.